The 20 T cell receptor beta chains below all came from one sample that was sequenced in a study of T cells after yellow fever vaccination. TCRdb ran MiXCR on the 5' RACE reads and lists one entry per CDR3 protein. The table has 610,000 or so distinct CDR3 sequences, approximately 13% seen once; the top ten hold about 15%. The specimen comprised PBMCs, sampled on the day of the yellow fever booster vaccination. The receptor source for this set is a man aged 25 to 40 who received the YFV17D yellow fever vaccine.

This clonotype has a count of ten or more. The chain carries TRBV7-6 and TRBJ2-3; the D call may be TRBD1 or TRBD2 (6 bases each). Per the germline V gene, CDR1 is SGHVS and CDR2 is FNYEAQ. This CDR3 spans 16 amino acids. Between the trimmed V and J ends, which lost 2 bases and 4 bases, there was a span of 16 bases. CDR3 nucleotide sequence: TGTGCCAGCAGCTTAATCGTGTCCGGGGGCCCAGATACGCAGTATTTT. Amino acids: CASSLIVSGGPDTQYF. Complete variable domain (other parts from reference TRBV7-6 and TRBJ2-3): GAGVSQSPRYKVTKRGQDVALRCDPISGHVSLYWYRQALGQGPEFLTYFNYEAQQDKSGLPNDRFSAERPEGSISTLTIQRTEQRDSAMYRCASSLIVSGGPDTQYFGPGTRLTVL.

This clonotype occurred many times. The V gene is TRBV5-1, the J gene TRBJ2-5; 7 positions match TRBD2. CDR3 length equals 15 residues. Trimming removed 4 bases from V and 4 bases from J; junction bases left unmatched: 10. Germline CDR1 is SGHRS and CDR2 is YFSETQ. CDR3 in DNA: TGCGCCAGCAGCCCTGGACGGGGAGGGAGAGAGACCCAGTACTTC. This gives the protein CASSPGRGGRETQYF.

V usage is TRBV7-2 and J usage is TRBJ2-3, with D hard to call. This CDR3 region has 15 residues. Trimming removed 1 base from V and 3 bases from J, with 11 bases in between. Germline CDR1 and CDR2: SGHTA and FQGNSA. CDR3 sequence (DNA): TGTGCCAGCAGCTTAGACCTGGGGTGGACAGATACGCAGTATTTT. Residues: CASSLDLGWTDTQYF.

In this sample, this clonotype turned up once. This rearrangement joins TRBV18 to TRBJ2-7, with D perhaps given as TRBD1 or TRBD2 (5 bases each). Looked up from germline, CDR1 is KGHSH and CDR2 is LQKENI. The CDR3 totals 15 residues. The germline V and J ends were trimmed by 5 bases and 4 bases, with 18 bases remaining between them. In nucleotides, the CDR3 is TGTGCCAGCTCATCGCCGGGACGAGGGGTATACGAGCAGTACTTC. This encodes CASSSPGRGVYEQYF.

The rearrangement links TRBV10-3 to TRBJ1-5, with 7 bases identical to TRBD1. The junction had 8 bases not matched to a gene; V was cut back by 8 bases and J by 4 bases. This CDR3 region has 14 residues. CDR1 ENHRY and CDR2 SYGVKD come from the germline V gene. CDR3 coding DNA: TGTGCCATCGGCCAGACAGGGAGGAATCAGCCCCAGCATTTT. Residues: CAIGQTGRNQPQHF.

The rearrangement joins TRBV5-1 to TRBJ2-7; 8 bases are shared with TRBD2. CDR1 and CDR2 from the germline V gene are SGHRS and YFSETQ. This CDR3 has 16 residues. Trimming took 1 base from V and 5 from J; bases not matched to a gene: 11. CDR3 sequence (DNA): TGCGCCAGCAGCTTGCCGACAGCGGGAGAAAGGAACGAGCAGTACTTC. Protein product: CASSLPTAGERNEQYF.

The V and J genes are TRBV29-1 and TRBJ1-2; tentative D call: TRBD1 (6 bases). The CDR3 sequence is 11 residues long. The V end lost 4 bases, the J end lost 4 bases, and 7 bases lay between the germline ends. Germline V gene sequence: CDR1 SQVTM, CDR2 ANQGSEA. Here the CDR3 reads CSVAGAYGYTF. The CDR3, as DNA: TGCAGCGTTGCAGGGGCCTATGGCTACACCTTC.

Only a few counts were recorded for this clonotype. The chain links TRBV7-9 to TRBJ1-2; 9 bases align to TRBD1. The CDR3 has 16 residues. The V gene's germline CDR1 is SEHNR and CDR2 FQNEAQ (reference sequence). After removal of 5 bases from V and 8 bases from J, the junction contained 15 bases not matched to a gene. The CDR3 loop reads CASSPSLRDRASGYTF. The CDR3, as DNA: TGTGCCAGCAGCCCAAGTCTCCGGGACAGGGCAAGCGGCTACACCTTC.

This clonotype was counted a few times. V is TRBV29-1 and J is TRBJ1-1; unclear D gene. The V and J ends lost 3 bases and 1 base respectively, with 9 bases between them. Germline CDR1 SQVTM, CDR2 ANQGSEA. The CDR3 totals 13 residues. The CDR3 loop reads CSVEGQWNTEAFF. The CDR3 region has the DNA TGCAGCGTTGAGGGTCAGTGGAACACTGAAGCTTTCTTT. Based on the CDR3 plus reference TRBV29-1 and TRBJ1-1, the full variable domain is SAVISQKPSRDICQRGTSLTIQCQVDSQVTMMFWYRQQPGQSLTLIATANQGSEATYESGFVIDKFPISRPNLTFSTLTVSNMSPEDSSIYLCSVEGQWNTEAFFGQGTRLTVV.

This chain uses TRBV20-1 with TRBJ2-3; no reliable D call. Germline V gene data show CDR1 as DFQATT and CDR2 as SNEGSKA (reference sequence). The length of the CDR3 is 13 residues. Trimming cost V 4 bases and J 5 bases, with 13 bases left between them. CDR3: CSAKFAAVDTQYF. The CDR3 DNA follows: TGCAGTGCTAAATTTGCAGCTGTAGATACGCAGTATTTT.

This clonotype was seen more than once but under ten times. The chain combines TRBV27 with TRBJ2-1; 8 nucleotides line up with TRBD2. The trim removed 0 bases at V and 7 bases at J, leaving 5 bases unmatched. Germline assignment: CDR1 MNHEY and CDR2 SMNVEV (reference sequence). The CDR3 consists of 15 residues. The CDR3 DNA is TGTGCCAGCAGTTTATCAGCGGGAGAAGGTAATGAGCAGTTCTTC. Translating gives CASSLSAGEGNEQFF.

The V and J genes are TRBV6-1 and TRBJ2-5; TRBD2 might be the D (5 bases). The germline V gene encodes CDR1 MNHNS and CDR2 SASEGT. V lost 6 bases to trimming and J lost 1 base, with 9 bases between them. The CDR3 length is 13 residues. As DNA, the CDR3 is TGTGCCAGCAGGTCCGGGATCCAAGAGACCCAGTACTTC. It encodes CASRSGIQETQYF.

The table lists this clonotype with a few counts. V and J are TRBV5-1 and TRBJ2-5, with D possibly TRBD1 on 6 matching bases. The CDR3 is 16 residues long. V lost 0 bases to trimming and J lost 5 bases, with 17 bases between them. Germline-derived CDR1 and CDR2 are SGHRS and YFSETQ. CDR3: CASSLEYRATSETQYF. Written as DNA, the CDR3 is TGCGCCAGCAGCTTGGAATACAGGGCAACTTCGGAGACCCAGTACTTC. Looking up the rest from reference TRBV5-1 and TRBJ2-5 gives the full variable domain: KAGVTQTPRYLIKTRGQQVTLSCSPISGHRSVSWYQQTPGQGLQFLFEYFSETQRNKGNFPGRFSGRQFSNSRSEMNVSTLELGDSALYLCASSLEYRATSETQYFGPGTRLLVL.

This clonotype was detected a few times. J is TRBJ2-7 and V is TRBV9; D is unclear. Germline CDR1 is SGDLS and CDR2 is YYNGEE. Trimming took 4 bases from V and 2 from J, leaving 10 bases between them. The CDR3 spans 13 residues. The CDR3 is CASSPPVPYEQYF. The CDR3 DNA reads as TGTGCCAGCAGCCCACCCGTTCCCTACGAGCAGTACTTC.

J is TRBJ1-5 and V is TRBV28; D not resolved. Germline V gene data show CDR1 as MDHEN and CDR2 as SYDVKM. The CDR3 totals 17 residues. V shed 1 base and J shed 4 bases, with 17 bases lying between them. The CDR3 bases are TGTGCCAGCAGTTTATCTTCCCCGGGTCTAACGAATCAGCCCCAGCATTTT. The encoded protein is CASSLSSPGLTNQPQHF. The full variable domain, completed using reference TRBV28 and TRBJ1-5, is DVKVTQSSRYLVKRTGEKVFLECVQDMDHENMFWYRQDPGLGLRLIYFSYDVKMKEKGDIPEGYSVSREKKERFSLILESASTNQTSMYLCASSLSSPGLTNQPQHFGDGTRLSIL.

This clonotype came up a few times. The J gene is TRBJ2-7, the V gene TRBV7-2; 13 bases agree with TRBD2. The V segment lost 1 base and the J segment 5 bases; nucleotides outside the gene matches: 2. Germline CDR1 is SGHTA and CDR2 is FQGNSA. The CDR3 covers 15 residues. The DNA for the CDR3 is TGTGCCAGCAGCTTAGGTGGGACTAGCGGGAACGAGCAGTACTTC. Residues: CASSLGGTSGNEQYF.

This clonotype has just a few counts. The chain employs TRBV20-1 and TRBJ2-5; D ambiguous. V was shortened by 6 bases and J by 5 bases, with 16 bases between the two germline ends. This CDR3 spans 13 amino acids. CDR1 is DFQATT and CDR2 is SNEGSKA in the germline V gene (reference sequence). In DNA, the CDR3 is TGCAGTGCAGCCCGGGCCTCGAGGGAGACCCAGTACTTC. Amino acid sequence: CSAARASRETQYF.

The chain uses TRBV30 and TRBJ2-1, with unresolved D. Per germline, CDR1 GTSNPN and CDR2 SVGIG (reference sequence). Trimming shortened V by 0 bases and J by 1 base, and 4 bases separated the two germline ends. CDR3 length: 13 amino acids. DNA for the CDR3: TGTGCCTGGAGTGTCCAGTCCTACAATGAGCAGTTCTTC. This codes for CAWSVQSYNEQFF.

The CDR3: CASSLSTIGARSNQPQHF. CDR3 sequence (DNA): TGTGCCAGCAGCCTATCCACAATTGGGGCCCGGAGCAATCAGCCCCAGCATTTT. The chain uses TRBV14 and TRBJ1-5, with a possible D match to TRBD1 (5 bases). Germline V gene lookup returns CDR1 SGHDN and CDR2 FVKESK. The V end lost 4 bases, the J end lost 1 base, and 20 bases lay between the germline ends. The CDR3 sequence is 18 residues long.

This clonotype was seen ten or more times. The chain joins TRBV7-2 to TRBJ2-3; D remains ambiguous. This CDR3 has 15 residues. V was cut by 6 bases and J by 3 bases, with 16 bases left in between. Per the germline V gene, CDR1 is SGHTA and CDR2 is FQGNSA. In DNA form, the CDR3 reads TGTGCCAGCAGTTATATGCAGCCCAGTACAGATACGCAGTATTTT. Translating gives CASSYMQPSTDTQYF.